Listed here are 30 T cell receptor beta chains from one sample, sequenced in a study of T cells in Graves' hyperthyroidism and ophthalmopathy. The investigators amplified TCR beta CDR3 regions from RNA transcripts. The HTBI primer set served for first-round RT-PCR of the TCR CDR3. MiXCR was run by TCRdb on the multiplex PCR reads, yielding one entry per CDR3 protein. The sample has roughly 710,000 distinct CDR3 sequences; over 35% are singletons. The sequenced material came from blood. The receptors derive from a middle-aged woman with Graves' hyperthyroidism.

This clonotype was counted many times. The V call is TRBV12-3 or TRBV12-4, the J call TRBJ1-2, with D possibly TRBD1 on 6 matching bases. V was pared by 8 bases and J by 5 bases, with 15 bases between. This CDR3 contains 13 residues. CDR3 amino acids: CASLGGRRYGYTF. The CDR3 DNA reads TGTGCCAGCTTGGGGGGGCGACGGTATGGCTACACCTTC.

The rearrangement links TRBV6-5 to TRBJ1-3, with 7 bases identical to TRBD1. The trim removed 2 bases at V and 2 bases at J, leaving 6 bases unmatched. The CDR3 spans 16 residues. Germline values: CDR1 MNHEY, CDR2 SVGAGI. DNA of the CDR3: TGTGCCAGCAGTTACAATAAGGGGGCGCCTGGAAACACCATATATTTT. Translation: CASSYNKGAPGNTIYF.

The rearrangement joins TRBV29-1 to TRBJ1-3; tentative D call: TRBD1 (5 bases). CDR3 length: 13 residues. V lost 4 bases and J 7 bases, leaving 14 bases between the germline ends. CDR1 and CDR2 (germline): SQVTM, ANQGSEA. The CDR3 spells CSVGRTTANTIYF. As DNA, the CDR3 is TGCAGCGTTGGCAGGACAACGGCGAACACCATATATTTT.

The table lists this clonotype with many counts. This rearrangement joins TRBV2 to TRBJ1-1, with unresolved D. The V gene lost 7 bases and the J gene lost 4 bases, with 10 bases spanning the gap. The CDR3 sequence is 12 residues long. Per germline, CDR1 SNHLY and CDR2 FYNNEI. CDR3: CASTGEGTEAFF. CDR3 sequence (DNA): TGTGCCAGCACCGGGGAAGGCACTGAAGCTTTCTTT.

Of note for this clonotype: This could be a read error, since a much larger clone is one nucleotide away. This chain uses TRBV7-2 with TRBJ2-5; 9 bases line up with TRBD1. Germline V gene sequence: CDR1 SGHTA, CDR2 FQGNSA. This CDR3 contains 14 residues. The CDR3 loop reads CVSSRGTGRETQYF. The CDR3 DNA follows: TGTGTCAGCAGCCGGGGGACAGGGAGGGAGACCCAGTACTTC.

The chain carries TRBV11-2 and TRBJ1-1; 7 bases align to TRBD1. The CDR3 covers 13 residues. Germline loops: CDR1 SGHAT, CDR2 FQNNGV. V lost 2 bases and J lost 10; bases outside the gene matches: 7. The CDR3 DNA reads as TGTGCCAGCAGCTTACAGGGGGATGCGCGAGCTTTCTTT. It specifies CASSLQGDARAFF. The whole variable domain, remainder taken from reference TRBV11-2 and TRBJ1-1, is EAGVAQSPRYKIIEKRQSVAFWCNPISGHATLYWYQQILGQGPKLLIQFQNNGVVDDSQLPKDRFSAERLKGVDSTLKIQPAKLEDSAVYLCASSLQGDARAFFGQGTRLTVV.

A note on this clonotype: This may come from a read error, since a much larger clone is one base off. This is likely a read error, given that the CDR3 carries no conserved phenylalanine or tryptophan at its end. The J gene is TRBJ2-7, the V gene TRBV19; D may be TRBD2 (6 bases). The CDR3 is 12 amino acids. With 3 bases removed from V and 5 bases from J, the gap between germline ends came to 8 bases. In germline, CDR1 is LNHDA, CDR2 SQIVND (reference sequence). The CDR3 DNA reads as TGTGCCAGTAGTATCTGGGGGGACGAGCAGTACCTC. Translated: CASSIWGDEQYL.

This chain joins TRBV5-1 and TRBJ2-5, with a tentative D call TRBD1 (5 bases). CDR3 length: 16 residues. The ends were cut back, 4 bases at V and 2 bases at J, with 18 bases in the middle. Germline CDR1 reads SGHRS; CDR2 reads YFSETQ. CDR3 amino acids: CASSRAETDFQETQYF. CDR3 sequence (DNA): TGCGCCAGCAGCCGAGCAGAGACAGACTTTCAAGAGACCCAGTACTTC.

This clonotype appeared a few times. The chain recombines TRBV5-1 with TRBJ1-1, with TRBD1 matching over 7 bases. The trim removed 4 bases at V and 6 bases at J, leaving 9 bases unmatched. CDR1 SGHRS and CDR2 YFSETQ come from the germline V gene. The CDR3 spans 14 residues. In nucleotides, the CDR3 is TGCGCCAGCAGCCGTAGAGGGGACAGCCCTGAAGCTTTCTTT. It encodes CASSRRGDSPEAFF.

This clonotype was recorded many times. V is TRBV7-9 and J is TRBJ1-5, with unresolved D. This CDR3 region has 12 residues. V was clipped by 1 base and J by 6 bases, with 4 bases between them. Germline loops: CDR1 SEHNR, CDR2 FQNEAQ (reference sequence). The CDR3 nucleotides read TGTGCCAGCAGCTTAGGTCGTCAGCCCCAGCATTTT. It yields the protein CASSLGRQPQHF.

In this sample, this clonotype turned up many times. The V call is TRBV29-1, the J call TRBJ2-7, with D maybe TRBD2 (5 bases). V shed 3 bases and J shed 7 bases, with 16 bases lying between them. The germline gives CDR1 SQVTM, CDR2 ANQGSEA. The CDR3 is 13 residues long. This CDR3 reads CSVDKQGTREQYF. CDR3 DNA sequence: TGCAGCGTTGATAAACAAGGAACTAGGGAGCAGTACTTC.

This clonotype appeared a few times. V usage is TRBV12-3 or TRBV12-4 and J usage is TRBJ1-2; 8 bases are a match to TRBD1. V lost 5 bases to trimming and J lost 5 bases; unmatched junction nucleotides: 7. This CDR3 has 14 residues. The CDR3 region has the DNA TGTGCCAGCAGTGGAGAAGGGACAGGTTATGGCTACACCTTC. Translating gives CASSGEGTGYGYTF.

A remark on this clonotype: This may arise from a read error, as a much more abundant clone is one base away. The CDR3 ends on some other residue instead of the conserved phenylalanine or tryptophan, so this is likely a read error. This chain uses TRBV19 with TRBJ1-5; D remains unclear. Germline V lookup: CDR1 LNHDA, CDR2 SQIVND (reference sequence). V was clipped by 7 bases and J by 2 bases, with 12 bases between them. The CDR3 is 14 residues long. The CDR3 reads CASIKGGGNQPQHL. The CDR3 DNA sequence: TGTGCCAGTATAAAGGGCGGGGGCAATCAGCCCCAGCATCTT.

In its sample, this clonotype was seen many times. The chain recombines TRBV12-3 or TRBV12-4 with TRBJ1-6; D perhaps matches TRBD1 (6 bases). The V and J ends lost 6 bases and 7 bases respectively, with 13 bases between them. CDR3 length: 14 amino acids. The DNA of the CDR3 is TGTGCCAGCAGGTCTACAGGGATGAATTCACCCCTCCACTTT. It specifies CASRSTGMNSPLHF.

This CDR3 is CASSDLSGSEYF. The CDR3 DNA sequence: TGTGCCAGCAGCGACCTTAGCGGGAGCGAGTACTTC. The rearrangement joins TRBV9 to TRBJ2-7, with 9 bases lining up with TRBD2. The CDR3 is 12 amino acids. From germline, CDR1 is SGDLS and CDR2 YYNGEE. V lost 3 bases, J lost 11 bases, and 6 bases stayed unmatched.

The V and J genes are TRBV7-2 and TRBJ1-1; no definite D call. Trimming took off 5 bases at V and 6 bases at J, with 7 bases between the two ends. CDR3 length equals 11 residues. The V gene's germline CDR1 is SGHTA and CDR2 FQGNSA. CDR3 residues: CASSPGPEAFF. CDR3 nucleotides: TGTGCCAGCAGCCCTGGGCCTGAAGCTTTCTTT.

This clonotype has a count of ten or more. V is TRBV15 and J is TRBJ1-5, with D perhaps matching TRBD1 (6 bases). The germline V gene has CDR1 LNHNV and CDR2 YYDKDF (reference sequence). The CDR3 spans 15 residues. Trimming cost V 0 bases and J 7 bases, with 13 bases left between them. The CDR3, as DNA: TGTGCCACCAGCAGAGAGGGGGCCCAGAGGCAGCCCCAGCATTTT. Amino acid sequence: CATSREGAQRQPQHF.

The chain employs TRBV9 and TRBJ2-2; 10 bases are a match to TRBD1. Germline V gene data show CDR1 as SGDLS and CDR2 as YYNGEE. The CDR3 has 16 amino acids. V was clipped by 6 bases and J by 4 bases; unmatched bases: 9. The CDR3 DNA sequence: TGTGCCAGCAAACCCCGACAGGGGGCCGGCACCGGGGAGCTGTTTTTT. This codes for CASKPRQGAGTGELFF.

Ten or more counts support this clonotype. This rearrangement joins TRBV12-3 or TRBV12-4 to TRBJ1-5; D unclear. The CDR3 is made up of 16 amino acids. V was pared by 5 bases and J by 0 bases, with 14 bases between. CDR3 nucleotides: TGTGCCAGCAGTATCCGGTCCACTTCTAGCAATCAGCCCCAGCATTTT. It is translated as CASSIRSTSSNQPQHF.

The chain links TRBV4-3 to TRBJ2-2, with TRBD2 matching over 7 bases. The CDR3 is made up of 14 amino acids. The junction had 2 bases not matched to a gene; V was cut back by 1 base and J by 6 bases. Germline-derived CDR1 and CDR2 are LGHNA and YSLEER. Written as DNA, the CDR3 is TGCGCCAGCAGCCAAGGACTAGCTCCCGGGGAGCTGTTTTTT. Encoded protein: CASSQGLAPGELFF.

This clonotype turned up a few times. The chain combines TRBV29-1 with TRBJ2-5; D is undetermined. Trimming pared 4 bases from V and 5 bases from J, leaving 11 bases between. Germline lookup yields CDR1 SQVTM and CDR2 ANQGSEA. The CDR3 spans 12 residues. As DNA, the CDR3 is TGCAGCGTTGTGGTAGATATGGAGACCCAGTACTTC. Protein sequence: CSVVVDMETQYF. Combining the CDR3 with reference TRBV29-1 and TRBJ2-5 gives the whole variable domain SAVISQKPSRDICQRGTSLTIQCQVDSQVTMMFWYRQQPGQSLTLIATANQGSEATYESGFVIDKFPISRPNLTFSTLTVSNMSPEDSSIYLCSVVVDMETQYFGPGTRLLVL.

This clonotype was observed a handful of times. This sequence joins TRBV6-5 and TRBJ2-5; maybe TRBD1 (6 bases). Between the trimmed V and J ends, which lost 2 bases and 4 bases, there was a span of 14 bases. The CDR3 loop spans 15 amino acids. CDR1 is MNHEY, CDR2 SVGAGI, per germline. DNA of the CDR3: TGTGCCAGCAGTTACCAACCACAGGGATCAGAGACCCAGTACTTC. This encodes CASSYQPQGSETQYF.

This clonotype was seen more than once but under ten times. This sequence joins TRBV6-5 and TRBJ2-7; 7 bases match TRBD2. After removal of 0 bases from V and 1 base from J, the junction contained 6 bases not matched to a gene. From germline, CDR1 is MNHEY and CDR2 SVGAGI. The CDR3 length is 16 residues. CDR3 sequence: CASSYSGSGKSYEQYF. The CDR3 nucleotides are TGTGCCAGCAGTTACTCGGGGAGCGGGAAATCCTACGAGCAGTACTTC.

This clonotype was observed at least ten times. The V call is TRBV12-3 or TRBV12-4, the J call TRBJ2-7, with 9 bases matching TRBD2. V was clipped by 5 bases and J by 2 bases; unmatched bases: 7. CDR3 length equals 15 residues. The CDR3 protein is CASSPGLASPYEQYF. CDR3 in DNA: TGTGCCAGCAGTCCTGGACTAGCGTCCCCCTACGAGCAGTACTTC.

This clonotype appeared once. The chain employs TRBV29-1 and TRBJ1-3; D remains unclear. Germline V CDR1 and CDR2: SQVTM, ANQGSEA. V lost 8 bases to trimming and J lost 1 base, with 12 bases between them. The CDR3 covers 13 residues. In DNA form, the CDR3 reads TGCAGCTTGAACGGGGTTTCTGGAAACACCATATATTTT. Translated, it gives CSLNGVSGNTIYF. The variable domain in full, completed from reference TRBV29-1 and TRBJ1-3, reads SAVISQKPSRDICQRGTSLTIQCQVDSQVTMMFWYRQQPGQSLTLIATANQGSEATYESGFVIDKFPISRPNLTFSTLTVSNMSPEDSSIYLCSLNGVSGNTIYFGEGSWLTVV.

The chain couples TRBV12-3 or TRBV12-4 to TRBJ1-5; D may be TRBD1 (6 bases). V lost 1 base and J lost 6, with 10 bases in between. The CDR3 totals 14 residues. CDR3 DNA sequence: TGTGCCAGCAGTTTAGTGGGGGGGGCTCAGCCCCAGCATTTT. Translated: CASSLVGGAQPQHF.

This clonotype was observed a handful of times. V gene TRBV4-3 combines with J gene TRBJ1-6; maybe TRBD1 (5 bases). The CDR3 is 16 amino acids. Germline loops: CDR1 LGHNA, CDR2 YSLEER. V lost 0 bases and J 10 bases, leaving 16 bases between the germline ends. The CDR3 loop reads CASSQEAGDLRSPLHF. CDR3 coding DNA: TGCGCCAGCAGCCAAGAGGCCGGGGACTTGCGGTCACCCCTCCACTTT.

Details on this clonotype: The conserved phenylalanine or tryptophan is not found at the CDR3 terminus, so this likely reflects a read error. The CDR3 region is CASSQWRQETQYL. CDR3 nucleotide sequence: TGCGCCAGCAGCCAATGGCGGCAAGAGACCCAGTACCTC. V is TRBV4-1 and J is TRBJ2-5; D is ambiguous. The CDR3 has 13 amino acids. V shed 2 bases and J shed 2 bases, with 6 bases lying between them. From germline, CDR1 is MGHRA and CDR2 YSYEKL.

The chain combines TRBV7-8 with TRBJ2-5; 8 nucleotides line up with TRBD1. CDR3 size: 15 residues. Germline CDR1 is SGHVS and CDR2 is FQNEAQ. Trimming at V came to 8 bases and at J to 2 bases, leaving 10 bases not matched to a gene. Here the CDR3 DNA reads TGTGCCAGCTCACCACTCCAGGGGGCTCAAGAGACCCAGTACTTC. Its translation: CASSPLQGAQETQYF.

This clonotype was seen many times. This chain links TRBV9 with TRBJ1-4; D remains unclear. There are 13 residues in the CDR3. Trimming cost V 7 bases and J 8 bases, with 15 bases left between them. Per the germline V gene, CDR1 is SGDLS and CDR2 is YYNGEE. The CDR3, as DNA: TGTGCCAGCGACGGAGGGATAGGAGAAAAACTGTTTTTT. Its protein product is CASDGGIGEKLFF.